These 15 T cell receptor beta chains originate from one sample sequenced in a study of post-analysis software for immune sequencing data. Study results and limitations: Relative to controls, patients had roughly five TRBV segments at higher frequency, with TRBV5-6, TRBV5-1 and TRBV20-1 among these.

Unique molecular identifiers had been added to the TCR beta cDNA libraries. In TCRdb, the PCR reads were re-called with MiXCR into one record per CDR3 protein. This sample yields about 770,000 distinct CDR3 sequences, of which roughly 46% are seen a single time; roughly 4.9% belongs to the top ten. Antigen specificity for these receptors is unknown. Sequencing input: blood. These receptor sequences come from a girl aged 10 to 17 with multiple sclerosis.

DNA of the CDR3: TGCAGCGTTGGACCGGAGTATGGCTACACCTTC. Translating gives CSVGPEYGYTF. This chain connects TRBV29-1 to TRBJ1-2, with D uncertain. V lost 4 bases, J lost 5 bases, and 8 bases lay in between. Germline loops: CDR1 SQVTM, CDR2 ANQGSEA. CDR3 size: 11 residues.

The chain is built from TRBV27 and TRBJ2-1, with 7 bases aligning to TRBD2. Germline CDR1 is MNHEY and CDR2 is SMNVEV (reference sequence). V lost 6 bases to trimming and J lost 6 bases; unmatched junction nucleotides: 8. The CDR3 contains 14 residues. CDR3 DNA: TGTGCCAGCAGGCTCGGGCGGGAGCTCAATGAGCAGTTCTTC. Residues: CASRLGRELNEQFF.

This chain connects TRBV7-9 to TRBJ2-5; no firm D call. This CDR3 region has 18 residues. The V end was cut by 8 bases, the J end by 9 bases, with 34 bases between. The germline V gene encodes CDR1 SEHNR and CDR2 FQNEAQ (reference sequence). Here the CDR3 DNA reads TGTGCCAGCCCACCCCGGACCGACCCAGCCCAGATCCTCGAGGCCCAGTACTTC. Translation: CASPPRTDPAQILEAQYF.

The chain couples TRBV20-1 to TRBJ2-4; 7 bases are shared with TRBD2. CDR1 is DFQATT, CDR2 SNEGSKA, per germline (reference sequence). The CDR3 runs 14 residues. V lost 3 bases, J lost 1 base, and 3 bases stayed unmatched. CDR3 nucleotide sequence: TGCAGTGCTAGGGGGGGGAGGGCCAAAAACATTCAGTACTTC. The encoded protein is CSARGGRAKNIQYF.

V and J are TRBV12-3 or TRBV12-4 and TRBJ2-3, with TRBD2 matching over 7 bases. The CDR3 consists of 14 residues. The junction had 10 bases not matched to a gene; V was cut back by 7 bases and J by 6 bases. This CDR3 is CASTILAGADTQYF. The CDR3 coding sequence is TGTGCCAGCACGATCTTGGCGGGAGCCGATACGCAGTATTTT.

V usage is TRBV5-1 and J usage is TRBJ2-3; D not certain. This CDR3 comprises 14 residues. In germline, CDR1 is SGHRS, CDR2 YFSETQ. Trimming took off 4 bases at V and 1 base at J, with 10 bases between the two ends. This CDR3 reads CASSEDGRTDTQYF. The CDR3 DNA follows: TGCGCCAGCAGCGAGGACGGCCGCACAGATACGCAGTATTTT.

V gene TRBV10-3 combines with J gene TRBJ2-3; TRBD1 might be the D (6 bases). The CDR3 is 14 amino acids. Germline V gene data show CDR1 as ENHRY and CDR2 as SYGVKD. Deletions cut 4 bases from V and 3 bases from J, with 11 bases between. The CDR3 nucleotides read TGTGCCATCAGTGTAGGGACAAGTACAGATACGCAGTATTTT. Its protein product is CAISVGTSTDTQYF.

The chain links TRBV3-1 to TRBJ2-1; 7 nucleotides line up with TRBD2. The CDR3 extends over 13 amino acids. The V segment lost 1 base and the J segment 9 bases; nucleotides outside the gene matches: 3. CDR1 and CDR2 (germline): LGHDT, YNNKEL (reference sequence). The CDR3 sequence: CASSQVPSGEQFF. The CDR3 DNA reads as TGTGCCAGCAGCCAAGTTCCTAGCGGTGAGCAGTTCTTC.

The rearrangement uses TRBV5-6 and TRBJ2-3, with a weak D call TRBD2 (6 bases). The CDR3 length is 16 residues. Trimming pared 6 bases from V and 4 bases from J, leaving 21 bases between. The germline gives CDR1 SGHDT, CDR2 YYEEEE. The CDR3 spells CASTQTGSRGADTQYF. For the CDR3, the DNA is TGTGCCAGCACCCAGACCGGGAGTAGAGGAGCAGATACGCAGTATTTT.

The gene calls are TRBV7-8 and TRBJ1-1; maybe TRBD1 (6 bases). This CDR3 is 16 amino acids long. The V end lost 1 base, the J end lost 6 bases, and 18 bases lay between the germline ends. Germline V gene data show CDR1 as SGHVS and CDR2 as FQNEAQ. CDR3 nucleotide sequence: TGTGCCAGCAGCTTAGGGCCAGGGGATGCGGGGTCTGAAGCTTTCTTT. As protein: CASSLGPGDAGSEAFF. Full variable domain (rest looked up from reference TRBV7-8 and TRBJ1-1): GAGVSQSPRYKVAKRGQDVALRCDPISGHVSLFWYQQALGQGPEFLTYFQNEAQLDKSGLPSDRFFAERPEGSVSTLKIQRTQQEDSAVYLCASSLGPGDAGSEAFFGQGTRLTVV.

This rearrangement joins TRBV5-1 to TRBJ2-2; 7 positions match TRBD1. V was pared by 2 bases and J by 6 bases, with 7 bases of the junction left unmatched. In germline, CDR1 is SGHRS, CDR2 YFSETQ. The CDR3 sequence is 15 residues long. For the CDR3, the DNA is TGCGCCAGCAGCTTACCGACAGGGAGTGCCGGGGAGCTGTTTTTT. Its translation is CASSLPTGSAGELFF.

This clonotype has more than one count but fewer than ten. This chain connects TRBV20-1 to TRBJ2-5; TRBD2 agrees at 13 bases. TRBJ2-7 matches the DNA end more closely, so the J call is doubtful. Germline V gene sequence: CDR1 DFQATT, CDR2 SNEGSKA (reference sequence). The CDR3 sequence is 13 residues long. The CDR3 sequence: CSAELAGGIEQYF. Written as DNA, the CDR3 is TGCAGTGCTGAACTAGCGGGAGGGATCGAGCAGTACTTC.

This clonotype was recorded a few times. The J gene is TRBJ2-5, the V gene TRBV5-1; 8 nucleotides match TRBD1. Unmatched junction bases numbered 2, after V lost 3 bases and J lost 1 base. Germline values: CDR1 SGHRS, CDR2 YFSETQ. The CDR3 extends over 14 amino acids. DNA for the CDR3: TGCGCCAGCAGCTCCGGGACAGGCCAAGAGACCCAGTACTTC. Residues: CASSSGTGQETQYF.

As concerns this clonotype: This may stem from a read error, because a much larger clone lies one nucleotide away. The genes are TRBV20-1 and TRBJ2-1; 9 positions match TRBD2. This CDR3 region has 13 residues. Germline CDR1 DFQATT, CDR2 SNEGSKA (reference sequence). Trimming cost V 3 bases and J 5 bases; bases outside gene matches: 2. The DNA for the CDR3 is TGCAGTGCTAGGGCTAGCGGGAACAATGAGCAGTTCTTC. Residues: CSARASGNNEQFF.

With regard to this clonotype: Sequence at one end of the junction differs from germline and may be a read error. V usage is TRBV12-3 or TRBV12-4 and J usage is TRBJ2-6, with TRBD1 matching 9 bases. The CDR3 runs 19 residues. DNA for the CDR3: TGTGCCAGCAGTTTCCCCAGGACAGGGGTTGTGACTGGGGCCAACGTCCGGACTTTC. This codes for CASSFPRTGVVTGANVRTF.